A selection of T cell receptor beta chains follows, all from one sample in a study of identical twins. One entry per CDR3 protein results from TCRdb running MiXCR on the 5' RACE reads. The data hold 700,000 or so distinct CDR3 sequences, with around 20% observed a single time. These data also formed part of another study, on T cells expressing NK-cell markers.

Sequencing input: PBMCs. The receptor source for this set is a woman aged 18-30 years in good health. The CDR3 runs from the conserved cysteine through the conserved F or W. Fields, in order: D gene, V gene, clone size, J gene, CDR3 DNA, CDR3 protein. A D gene is named only where the DNA matches it firmly. Part of the rows lack a size; the others show once, few, many or a class for expanded clones.

>TRBD2|TRBV20-1|-|TRBJ2-3
TGCAGTGCTAGAGATAGACTAGCGACAGATACGCAGTATTTT
CSARDRLATDTQYF
>TRBD1|TRBV5-5|-|TRBJ2-2
TGTGCCAGCAGCCACGGACAGGGTAGGACCGGGGAGCTGTTTTTT
CASSHGQGRTGELFF
>TRBD1|TRBV27|few|TRBJ2-2
TGTGCCAGCAGGCTAGACAGGGCCGGTCGGCTGTTTTTT
CASRLDRAGRLFF
>TRBD2|TRBV20-1|-|TRBJ2-5
TGCAGTGCAACTAGCGGTGGTGAAGAGACCCAGTACTTC
CSATSGGEETQYF
>TRBD2|TRBV20-1|-|TRBJ2-5
TGCAGTGCCAGATTAGCGGGAGTCGTAGAGACCCAGTACTTC
CSARLAGVVETQYF
>-|TRBV18|few|TRBJ2-1
TGTGCCAGCTCACAACCTCTCGGGACCCCTTCCTACAATGAGCAGTTCTTC
CASSQPLGTPSYNEQFF
>TRBD2|TRBV12-3/TRBV12-4|few|TRBJ2-7
TGTGCCAGCAGTCCCCGACTAGCGGGAGGCACCTACGAGCAGTACTTC
CASSPRLAGGTYEQYF
>TRBD1|TRBV5-1|few|TRBJ1-1
TGCGCCAGCAGCTTGGAGTCTGGACAGGGGGAAGCTTTCTTT
CASSLESGQGEAFF
>-|TRBV5-1|few|TRBJ1-2
TGCGCCAGCAGCTACGGGACGGAAGGCTACACCTTC
CASSYGTEGYTF
>TRBD2|TRBV20-1|-|TRBJ2-1
TGCAGTGCCCGATTCGGCGGGAGGGTAAATGAGCAGTTCTTC
CSARFGGRVNEQFF
>TRBD1|TRBV29-1|-|TRBJ1-4
TGCAGCGTTGACGCAGGGGGGAATGAAAAACTGTTTTTT
CSVDAGGNEKLFF
>TRBD1|TRBV5-1|-|TRBJ1-1
TGCGCCAGCAGCTTTGGACAGGGGGGCGCTGAAGCTTTCTTT
CASSFGQGGAEAFF
>TRBD2|TRBV20-1|many|TRBJ2-2
TGCAGTGCTAGGGGGGGACTAGCGGGAGGGAGGGAGCTGTTTTTT
CSARGGLAGGRELFF
>TRBD1|TRBV3-1|many|TRBJ2-7
TGTGCCAGCAGAGGGACAGGGGTACTCTACGAGCAGTACTTC
CASRGTGVLYEQYF
>-|TRBV5-1|-|TRBJ1-5
TGCGCCGGCTGCGGGAGGGTACAGCCCCAGCATTTT
CAGCGRVQPQHF
>-|TRBV5-1|few|TRBJ2-7
TGCGCCAGCAGACCAGTATGGCAGGTCGGCGAGCAGTACTTC
CASRPVWQVGEQYF
>-|TRBV20-1|-|TRBJ2-7
TGCAGTGCTGGAGGGGGCGAAAACTACGAGCAGTACTTC
CSAGGGENYEQYF
>-|TRBV6-1|-|TRBJ2-5
TGTGCCAGCAGTGAACGGGGTCCCCCTCGGCAAGAGACCCAGTACTTC
CASSERGPPRQETQYF
>-|TRBV12-3/TRBV12-4|many|TRBJ2-1
TGTGCCAGCAGTTTTTCCGGGAATGAGCAGTTCTTC
CASSFSGNEQFF
>-|TRBV19|many|TRBJ2-2
TGTGCCAGTAGTCTACGCTGGGGGGCCACCGGGGAGCTGTTTTTT
CASSLRWGATGELFF
>TRBD1|TRBV24-1|-|TRBJ2-2
TGTGCCACCAGTGACACCAGACAGGGCTCCGGGGAGCTGTTTTTT
CATSDTRQGSGELFF
>TRBD2|TRBV11-1|-|TRBJ2-1
TGTGCCAGCAGTCAGCGTAAGGGAGGGCCCCCGAGCTCCTACAATGAGCAGTTCTTC
CASSQRKGGPPSSYNEQFF
>TRBD2|TRBV7-2|-|TRBJ2-7
TGTGCCAGCAGCGACACTAGCGGTCCCAACGAGCAGTACTTC
CASSDTSGPNEQYF
>TRBD2|TRBV11-2|many|TRBJ2-3
TGTGCCAGCAGCTTAAAACGGACTAGCGGGGGGGCCGGGAATACGCAGTATTTT
CASSLKRTSGGAGNTQYF
>-|TRBV6-5|few|TRBJ1-5
TGTGCCAGCAGTAAGTGGGGACAGCCCCAGCATTTT
CASSKWGQPQHF
>-|TRBV20-1|many|TRBJ2-6
TGCAGTGCTAGCAGGCCTGGGGCCAACGTCCTGACTTTC
CSASRPGANVLTF
>-|TRBV7-8|few|TRBJ1-1
TGTGCCAGCAGCTTAAGGCGGACAGAGGGACACACTGAAGCTTTCTTT
CASSLRRTEGHTEAFF
>TRBD2|TRBV4-3|-|TRBJ2-1
TGCGCCAGCAGCCAAGATCTGTACCAGGGAGGGGACAATGAGCAGTTCTTC
CASSQDLYQGGDNEQFF
>-|TRBV9|-|TRBJ2-7
TGTGCCAGCAGCGTAGAGGTAACACCTACCTACGAGCAGTACTTC
CASSVEVTPTYEQYF
>-|TRBV20-1|few|TRBJ2-7
TGCAGTGCTAGGACCCCCGGGAGCAAGAAGTACGAGCAGTACTTC
CSARTPGSKKYEQYF
>TRBD1|TRBV20-1|many|TRBJ2-3
TGCAGTGCTAGAGCCGATCTACAGGGGGCAGATACGCAGTATTTT
CSARADLQGADTQYF
>-|TRBV7-8|-|TRBJ2-3
TGTGCCAGCAGCTTATCCACAGGGACCACAGATACGCAGTATTTT
CASSLSTGTTDTQYF
>-|TRBV7-2|-|TRBJ2-1
TGTGCCAGCAGCTTCCGGATGGTGGGATACAATGAGCAGTTCTTC
CASSFRMVGYNEQFF
>-|TRBV21-1|-|TRBJ2-5
TGTGCCAGCAGCAATGGGCAGCGGAGCAAAGAGACCCAGTACTTC
CASSNGQRSKETQYF